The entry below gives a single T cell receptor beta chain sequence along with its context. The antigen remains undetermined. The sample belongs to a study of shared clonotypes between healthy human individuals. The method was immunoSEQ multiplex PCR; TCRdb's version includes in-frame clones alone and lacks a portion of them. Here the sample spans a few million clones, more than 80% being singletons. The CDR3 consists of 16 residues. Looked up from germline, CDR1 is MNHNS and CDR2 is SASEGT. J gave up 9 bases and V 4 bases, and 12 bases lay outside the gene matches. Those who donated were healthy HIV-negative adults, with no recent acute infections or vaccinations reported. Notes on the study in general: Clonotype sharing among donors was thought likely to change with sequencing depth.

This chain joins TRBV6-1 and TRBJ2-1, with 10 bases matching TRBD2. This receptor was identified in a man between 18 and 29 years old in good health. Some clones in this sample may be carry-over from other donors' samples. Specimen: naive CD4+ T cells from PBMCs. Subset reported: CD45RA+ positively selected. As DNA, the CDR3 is TGTGCCAGCAGTGCTTGGCTAGCGGGAGTAGGGGGTGAGCAGTTCTTC. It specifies CASSAWLAGVGGEQFF.